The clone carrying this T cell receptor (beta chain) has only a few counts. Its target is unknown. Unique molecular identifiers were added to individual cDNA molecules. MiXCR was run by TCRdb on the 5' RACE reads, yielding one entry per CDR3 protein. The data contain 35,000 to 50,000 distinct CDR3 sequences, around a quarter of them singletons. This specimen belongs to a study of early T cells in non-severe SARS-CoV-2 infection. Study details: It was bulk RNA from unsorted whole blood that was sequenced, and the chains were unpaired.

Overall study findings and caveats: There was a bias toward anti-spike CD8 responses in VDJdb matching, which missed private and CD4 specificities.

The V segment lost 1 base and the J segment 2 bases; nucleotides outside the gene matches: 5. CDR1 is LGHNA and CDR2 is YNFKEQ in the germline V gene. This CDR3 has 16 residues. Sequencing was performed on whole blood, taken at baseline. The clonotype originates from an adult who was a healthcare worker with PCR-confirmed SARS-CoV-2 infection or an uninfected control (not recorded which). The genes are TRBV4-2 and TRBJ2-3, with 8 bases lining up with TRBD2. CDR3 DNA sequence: TGTGCCAGCAGCCAAGTGACGGGGGGGTACACAGATACGCAGTATTTT. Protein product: CASSQVTGGYTDTQYF.